These 29 T cell receptor beta chains were sequenced from one sample in a study of blood T cell repertoires in COVID-19. Generated by immunoSEQ multiplex PCR, the TCRdb table keeps only in-frame clones and is missing some. Here the sample spans approximately 150,000 clones, just over 85% being singletons. Sample: peripheral blood. All receptors come from an older woman with acute or convalescent COVID-19.

The V call is TRBV11-1, the J call TRBJ2-3; D unresolved. The length of the CDR3 is 14 residues. Germline assignment: CDR1 SGHAT and CDR2 FQDESV (reference sequence). Between the trimmed V and J ends, which lost 5 bases and 1 base, there was a span of 10 bases. The CDR3 DNA is TGTGCCAGCAGCCCTCGTCCGGGCACAGATACGCAGTATTTT. Its protein is CASSPRPGTDTQYF.

V is TRBV11-2 and J is TRBJ1-1; possibly TRBD1 for D (5 bases). The CDR3 extends over 14 amino acids. The V and J ends lost 2 bases and 6 bases respectively, with 13 bases between them. CDR1 and CDR2 from the germline V gene are SGHAT and FQNNGV. Here the CDR3 DNA reads TGTGCCAGCAGCTTACAGGGAGGGAGCGCTGAAGCTTTCTTT. Translation gives CASSLQGGSAEAFF.

V gene TRBV28 combines with J gene TRBJ2-7, with 7 bases aligning to TRBD1. V was pared by 6 bases and J by 2 bases, with 13 bases of the junction left unmatched. CDR1 is MDHEN, CDR2 SYDVKM, per germline. CDR3 length: 16 amino acids. DNA for the CDR3: TGTGCCAGCAGCTCAAATTACGAGGGGGCAACCTACGAGCAGTACTTC. Translated, it gives CASSSNYEGATYEQYF.

V usage is TRBV27 and J usage is TRBJ1-2, with 11 bases fitting TRBD1. The V segment lost 3 bases and the J segment 2 bases; nucleotides outside the gene matches: 5. The CDR3 is made up of 16 amino acids. In germline, CDR1 is MNHEY, CDR2 SMNVEV (reference sequence). In DNA form, the CDR3 reads TGTGCCAGCAGTTTTTGGACAGGGGGCGTCAACTATGGCTACACCTTC. Its protein product is CASSFWTGGVNYGYTF.

The rearrangement uses TRBV12-3 or TRBV12-4 and TRBJ2-1; D possibly corresponds to TRBD2 (6 bases). Trimming cost V 3 bases and J 4 bases, with 7 bases left between them. This CDR3 region has 13 residues. CDR3 in amino acids: CASSFGRYNEQFF. The CDR3 DNA reads TGTGCCAGCAGTTTTGGGAGGTACAATGAGCAGTTCTTC.

J is TRBJ1-5 and V is TRBV19; no reliable D call. This CDR3 has 14 amino acids. CDR1 is LNHDA and CDR2 is SQIVND in the germline V gene (reference sequence). Trimming removed 5 bases from V and 0 bases from J, with 8 bases in between. The CDR3, as DNA: TGTGCCAGTAGTGCAGGTTATAGCAATCAGCCCCAGCATTTT. It encodes CASSAGYSNQPQHF.

The V and J genes are TRBV28 and TRBJ1-2; a possible D gene is TRBD1 (5 bases). The CDR3 sequence is 13 residues long. Looked up from germline, CDR1 is MDHEN and CDR2 is SYDVKM. Trimming cost V 2 bases and J 6 bases, with 10 bases left between them. For the CDR3, the DNA is TGTGCCAGCAGTTTAGAGGAGGGGCATGGCTACACCTTC. The encoded protein is CASSLEEGHGYTF.

The J gene is TRBJ2-2, the V gene TRBV5-6; possibly TRBD2 for D (5 bases). The CDR3 has 15 amino acids. V was shortened by 4 bases and J by 7 bases, with 17 bases between the two germline ends. CDR1 SGHDT and CDR2 YYEEEE come from the germline V gene. The CDR3 DNA is TGTGCCAGCAGCCTAGACCCGACCGAGGGCGGGGAGCTGTTTTTT. This translates into CASSLDPTEGGELFF.

This chain connects TRBV30 to TRBJ2-1; 11 bases match TRBD2. This CDR3 contains 15 residues. Germline lookup yields CDR1 GTSNPN and CDR2 SVGIG (reference sequence). The trim removed 3 bases at V and 9 bases at J, leaving 10 bases unmatched. The CDR3 DNA sequence: TGTGCCTGGAGCTTTATAGCGGGGGGGCAGGGTGAGCAGTTCTTC. It yields the protein CAWSFIAGGQGEQFF.

This clone was picked up a small number of times. V usage is TRBV7-2 and J usage is TRBJ2-2, with D tentatively TRBD2 (5 bases). This CDR3 is built from 17 residues. V was shortened by 0 bases and J by 4 bases, with 15 bases between the two germline ends. From germline, CDR1 is SGHTA and CDR2 FQGNSA. This CDR3 reads CASSLARLGGVTGELFF. The CDR3 DNA is TGTGCCAGCAGCTTAGCGCGGCTCGGAGGAGTCACCGGGGAGCTGTTTTTT.

This clone was observed a handful of times. The V call is TRBV7-8, the J call TRBJ1-5; D gene unclear. Germline CDR1 is SGHVS and CDR2 is FQNEAQ. The CDR3 length is 17 residues. With 4 bases removed from V and 0 bases from J, the gap between germline ends came to 16 bases. The CDR3: CASSSSRVYDSNQPQHF. CDR3 nucleotide sequence: TGTGCCAGCAGCTCCTCGAGGGTCTATGATAGCAATCAGCCCCAGCATTTT.

This clone was seen a single time. The chain employs TRBV5-1 and TRBJ2-7; the match to TRBD1 covers 7 bases. The CDR3 sequence is 14 residues long. Germline CDR1 is SGHRS and CDR2 is YFSETQ. With V trimmed by 4 bases and J by 6 bases, 10 bases remained unmatched. CDR3 bases: TGCGCCAGCAGCAACCCGGACAGGTCGGGCGAGCAGTACTTC. This sequence encodes CASSNPDRSGEQYF.

This chain uses TRBV28 with TRBJ2-2; 8 nucleotides align to TRBD2. Germline assignment: CDR1 MDHEN and CDR2 SYDVKM. The CDR3 is made up of 13 amino acids. The chain's CDR3 is CAAGDSNTGELFF. The CDR3 region has the DNA TGTGCAGCGGGGGACTCGAACACCGGGGAGCTGTTTTTT.

V is TRBV18 and J is TRBJ1-5; 9 nucleotides match TRBD1. The trim removed 10 bases at V and 1 base at J, leaving 2 bases unmatched. The CDR3 has 13 amino acids. Looked up from germline, CDR1 is KGHSH and CDR2 is LQKENI. This CDR3 is CATGTGSNQPQHF. As DNA, the CDR3 is TGTGCCACCGGGACAGGGAGCAATCAGCCCCAGCATTTT.

Details on this clone: One junction end does not reproduce the germline sequence, and a read error may be involved. V usage is TRBV7-7 and J usage is TRBJ2-7; no firm D call. This CDR3 comprises 14 residues. The germline V gene encodes CDR1 SSHAT and CDR2 FNYEAQ (reference sequence). DNA of the CDR3: TGTGCTAGCAGCTTATCCTTGGAGTCCTACGAGCAGTACTTC. This codes for CASSLSLESYEQYF. Drawing the rest from reference TRBV7-7 and TRBJ2-7, the complete variable domain is GAGVSQSPRYKVTKRGQDVTLRCDPISSHATLYWYQQALGQGPEFLTYFNYEAQPDKSGLPSDRFSAERPEGSISTLTIQRTEQRDSAMYRCASSLSLESYEQYFGPGTRLTVT.

With regard to this clone: Within the sample, other DNA sequences also encode this same CDR3. V and J are TRBV7-9 and TRBJ1-1; D ambiguous. The V gene's germline CDR1 is SEHNR and CDR2 FQNEAQ (reference sequence). V lost 5 bases to trimming and J lost 3 bases, with 4 bases between them. CDR3 size: 11 residues. This chain's CDR3 is CASSPDTEAFF. CDR3 nucleotide sequence: TGTGCCAGCAGCCCGGACACTGAAGCTTTCTTT.

The chain links TRBV24-1 to TRBJ1-5; TRBD1 is a possible D gene (6 bases). Trimming removed 4 bases at V and 4 bases at J, with 22 bases between. The germline V gene encodes CDR1 KGHDR and CDR2 SFDVKD. CDR3 size: 18 residues. Written as DNA, the CDR3 is TGTGCCACCAGTGACCTGCCTCGAGGGGGTGTCCATAATCAGCCCCAGCATTTT. Its protein is CATSDLPRGGVHNQPQHF.

The chain recombines TRBV15 with TRBJ2-5; D perhaps matches TRBD1 (6 bases). Per the germline V gene, CDR1 is LNHNV and CDR2 is YYDKDF (reference sequence). V was pared by 5 bases and J by 5 bases, with 12 bases between. This CDR3 spans 13 amino acids. CDR3 residues: CATSENREETQYF. CDR3 nucleotides: TGTGCCACCAGCGAGAACAGGGAGGAGACCCAGTACTTC.

The chain joins TRBV5-1 to TRBJ2-1; 7 bases agree with TRBD1. With 2 bases clipped from V and 2 bases from J, the junction kept 4 bases outside the gene matches. CDR3 length equals 15 residues. Per germline, CDR1 SGHRS and CDR2 YFSETQ. The CDR3 DNA follows: TGCGCCAGCAGCTTCCAACAGGGGACCTACAATGAGCAGTTCTTC. This translates into CASSFQQGTYNEQFF.

The CDR3 sequence is CAISVQGNTEAFF. The CDR3 region has the DNA TGTGCCATCAGTGTACAGGGGAACACTGAAGCTTTCTTT. This rearrangement joins TRBV10-3 to TRBJ1-1; perhaps TRBD1 as D (6 bases). Germline values: CDR1 ENHRY, CDR2 SYGVKD. The CDR3 loop spans 13 amino acids. V was clipped by 4 bases and J by 1 base, with 7 bases between them.

The rearrangement links TRBV4-2 to TRBJ2-2; perhaps TRBD1 as D (5 bases). Germline V gene lookup returns CDR1 LGHNA and CDR2 YNFKEQ. Between the trimmed V and J ends, which lost 4 bases and 2 bases, there was a span of 11 bases. This CDR3 has 15 residues. The DNA for the CDR3 is TGTGCCAGCAGCCGCAGTACAGGAAACACCGGGGAGCTGTTTTTT. Amino acids: CASSRSTGNTGELFF.

J is TRBJ2-7 and V is TRBV7-9, with 8 bases that match TRBD2. The V and J ends lost 1 base and 2 bases, in that order; junction bases with no gene match: 13. This CDR3 has 18 amino acids. Germline CDR1 SEHNR, CDR2 FQNEAQ (reference sequence). The CDR3 sequence is CASSLDHRRERGTYEQYF. The CDR3 coding sequence is TGTGCCAGCAGCTTAGATCACCGGAGGGAGCGGGGGACCTACGAGCAGTACTTC.

The rearrangement joins TRBV9 to TRBJ1-2, with 9 bases fitting TRBD1. V lost 4 bases, J lost 4 bases, and 8 bases stayed unmatched. Per germline, CDR1 SGDLS and CDR2 YYNGEE. This CDR3 has 15 residues. This chain's CDR3 is CASSPRTGVLYGYTF. Written as DNA, the CDR3 is TGTGCCAGCAGCCCCCGGACAGGGGTGCTCTATGGCTACACCTTC.

CDR3 sequence (DNA): TGTGCCAGCAGCCGGAATAGCGGGGGGGGATCGGGCGAGCAGTACTTC. Its protein product is CASSRNSGGGSGEQYF. The V gene is TRBV11-2, the J gene TRBJ2-7, with 11 bases that match TRBD2. The germline gives CDR1 SGHAT, CDR2 FQNNGV. The CDR3 loop spans 16 amino acids. Trimming cost V 5 bases and J 6 bases; bases outside gene matches: 12. Using reference TRBV11-2 and TRBJ2-7 for the parts outside the CDR3, the full variable domain is EAGVAQSPRYKIIEKRQSVAFWCNPISGHATLYWYQQILGQGPKLLIQFQNNGVVDDSQLPKDRFSAERLKGVDSTLKIQPAKLEDSAVYLCASSRNSGGGSGEQYFGPGTRLTVT.

V is TRBV9 and J is TRBJ1-3; D is undetermined. Trimming took 0 bases from V and 2 from J, leaving 9 bases between them. Per the germline V gene, CDR1 is SGDLS and CDR2 is YYNGEE. This CDR3 spans 15 amino acids. CDR3 amino acids: CASSVGEGTGNTIYF. In DNA form, the CDR3 reads TGTGCCAGCAGCGTAGGGGAGGGAACTGGAAACACCATATATTTT.

The V and J genes are TRBV5-1 and TRBJ1-6, with a tentative D call TRBD1 (6 bases). V lost 9 bases and J lost 4, with 11 bases in between. The CDR3 contains 13 residues. Germline V gene lookup returns CDR1 SGHRS and CDR2 YFSETQ. The CDR3 loop reads CATSTGYNSPLHF. As DNA, the CDR3 is TGCGCCACCTCTACAGGGTATAATTCACCCCTCCACTTT.

V is TRBV7-2 and J is TRBJ1-4; D is unclear. Germline CDR1 and CDR2: SGHTA and FQGNSA. V was pared by 5 bases and J by 10 bases, with 14 bases between. The CDR3 has 13 residues. CDR3 sequence reads: CASSPGGSPKLFF. The CDR3 bases are TGTGCCAGCAGCCCGGGAGGGTCTCCAAAACTGTTTTTT.

The V gene is TRBV7-8, the J gene TRBJ2-1; 11 nucleotides agree with TRBD2. The CDR3 extends over 19 amino acids. The germline V gene encodes CDR1 SGHVS and CDR2 FQNEAQ. Trimming cost V 5 bases and J 0 bases; bases outside gene matches: 12. The CDR3 reads CASSPRVAGGYRSYNEQFF. The CDR3 DNA follows: TGTGCCAGCAGCCCTCGGGTAGCGGGGGGGTATCGCTCCTACAATGAGCAGTTCTTC. Variable domain in full (rest from reference TRBV7-8 and TRBJ2-1): GAGVSQSPRYKVAKRGQDVALRCDPISGHVSLFWYQQALGQGPEFLTYFQNEAQLDKSGLPSDRFFAERPEGSVSTLKIQRTQQEDSAVYLCASSPRVAGGYRSYNEQFFGPGTRLTVL.

The chain is built from TRBV5-1 and TRBJ1-2, with 7 bases aligning to TRBD1. After removal of 3 bases from V and 6 bases from J, the junction contained 14 bases not matched to a gene. This CDR3 region has 16 residues. Germline lookup yields CDR1 SGHRS and CDR2 YFSETQ. The CDR3 protein is CASSSLTTGTANGYTF. DNA of the CDR3: TGCGCCAGCAGCTCCCTTACAACCGGGACAGCAAATGGCTACACCTTC.